This record covers a single T cell receptor beta chain. As yet, its antigen is unknown. The sample comes from a study of PD-1 blockade in classical Hodgkin lymphoma. Method: immunoSEQ multiplex PCR; TCRdb's copy keeps in-frame clones and lacks some. The profile shows 40,000 or so clones, approximately 87% of them singletons. The V and J ends lost 3 bases and 2 bases respectively, with 4 bases between them. Germline V gene sequence: CDR1 MNHNS, CDR2 SASEGT. The CDR3 consists of 12 residues. Brentuximab vedotin exposure varied among the patients, all of whom had relapsed after autologous stem cell transplantation. Best response was recorded as complete response, partial response or progressive disease. Findings and caveats of the study: Patients were excluded if nivolumab began under 1 year after ASCT (the autologous transplant). According to reports, newly diagnosed patients had lower baseline TCR diversity than healthy donors, and relapsed/refractory patients had lower baseline TCR diversity still.

The clonotype originates from a human donor with classical Hodgkin lymphoma. The chain carries TRBV6-1 and TRBJ1-2, with D uncertain. The material was peripheral blood mononuclear cells (PBMCs), obtained at baseline. CDR3 bases: TGTGCCAGCAGTGAGAGGAACTATGGCTACACCTTC. It translates to CASSERNYGYTF.